This T cell receptor beta chain was identified during a study of shared clonotypes between healthy human individuals (dated by TCRdb to 2018 to 2020). Notes on the research overall: Three men and a couple of women, aged 18 to 49 years, made up the cohort. For each donor, CD4 naive and CD4 memory were each run on three plates, CD8 naive on two plates, and CD8 memory on one plate. To estimate repertoire size and how much clonotypes are shared between individuals, the study performed deep sequencing of blood TCR repertoires from roughly five healthy adults. To increase sequencing depth and limit assay-specific biases, TCR repertoire library preparation and sequencing were carried out by different laboratories using diverse techniques. Per donor, leukapheresis produced somewhere between about 0.9 and 10 billion PBMCs. Paper-wide results and their limitations: Incomplete sequencing was indicated by rarefaction of sorted-subset datasets, despite the large sequencing depth. Only blood was sampled, and tissue TCR repertoires likely differ from those in blood. Higher generation probabilities were observed for clonotypes shared by all four sorted-subset donors than for non-shared clonotypes. Sharing across several donors was observed for around 5% of naive CD4, over 3% of naive CD8, around 2.5% of memory CD4, and roughly 0.4% of memory CD8 clonotypes. Because the study included a small number of donors, the genetic and exposure-history diversity represented was limited. Based on pairwise subsampling, the degree of clonotype sharing among donors was expected to be affected by sequencing depth. Naive subsets generally had larger estimated clonotype richness than memory subsets.

TCR CDR3 regions were amplified from genomic DNA by multiplex PCR using the deep immunoSEQ assay. Genomic DNA extracted from each cell subset was distributed evenly over all wells of several immunoSEQ 96-well plates, and each plate served as one replicate. Each replicate PCR for sorted subsets received about 200 ng genomic DNA, equal to tens of thousands of T cell genomes. Purified libraries were measured with a Qubit 3.0 fluorometer, size-checked on a Bioanalyzer 2100, and measured again with the KAPA Library Quantification kit. Each immunoSEQ 96-well plate was sequenced on its own single-read 150-cycle Illumina NextSeq 550 flow cell. The paper's processing steps were these. Because only junctional sequences without quality scores were contained in the immunoSEQ output, filtering matching that applied to full-length reads could not be performed. Sequences were annotated with PyIR, a Python wrapper for IgBLAST v1.9, and V/J genes and CDR3 were assigned using IMGT germline references. Reads were filtered out if the reads had weak V/J assignments (E-value above 1e-6), no CDR3, stop codons, out-of-frame junctions, or ambiguous translated residues. V3J clonotypes were defined by identical inferred V gene, J gene, and CDR3 amino acid sequence. The percentage overlap between two repertoires was calculated by dividing the number of shared unique clonotypes by the size of the smaller repertoire. Richness of each repertoire was evaluated using RTK rarefaction, the Chao1 estimator, and Recon v2.1 estimates of unobserved clonotypes. OLGA was used to compute generation probabilities for all TCRbeta clonotypes that the gDNA method yielded from a few donors. TCRdb's version of the immuneACCESS table is confined to in-frame rearrangements and falls short of the full clone set. An unresolved V gene accounts for under half of the shortfall where checked; the remainder is of unknown origin. V and J calls and clone size come straight from that table; D and trimming were deduced from the DNA. The sample table holds approximately 2.5 million clones, of which 93% were seen once. The top ten clones comprise about 0.34% of the sample.

Donors were healthy HIV-negative adults with no recently reported acute infections or vaccinations. Only Caucasian adults living in Nashville, Tennessee, USA were represented among the donors. Magnetic negative selection was used to enrich CD4+ T cells, after which naive cells were positively selected on CD45RA and the negative fraction became the memory subset. Blood was collected by leukapheresis, and PBMCs were isolated by Ficoll-Histopaque density gradient centrifugation and then cryopreserved in liquid nitrogen vapor phase. Analytical flow cytometry was used to check the purity and quantity of each magnetically sorted T cell population. Genomic DNA was isolated from each sorted fraction and quantified by UV absorbance on a Nanodrop 2000c. As concerns this clone: No antigen is known for it. No base qualities exist here, and no much larger clone lies one base off it.

Sequenced sample: naive CD4+ T cells from PBMCs. Interpreted using the paper, the cell subset or site label stands for: CD45RA+ positively selected. The source of this sequence is a man aged 18 to 30 in good health. Some clones in this sample may be carry-over from other donors' samples.

The nucleotides read TGTGCCAGCAGCCCCCCAGGGGTGGGCAGGGGGAACACCGGGGAGCTGTTTTTT. It is translated as CASSPPGVGRGNTGELFF. Recombination joined TRBV11-2 with TRBJ2-2; a tentative D call is TRBD1 (6 bases match). CDR3 length: 18 amino acids, cysteine to phenylalanine. The only DNA kept is the CDR3, 54 bases in frame from the first base. The germline ends are 20 bases apart after V is trimmed by 5 bases and J by 1 base. CDR1 SGHAT and CDR2 FQNNGV were looked up in the germline V gene.